Following are 26 T cell receptor beta chains from one sample sequenced in a study of pediatric ulcerative colitis. The method was immunoSEQ multiplex PCR; TCRdb's version includes in-frame clones alone and lacks a portion of them. Here the sample spans 50,000 to 65,000 clones, 86% being singletons. Sequenced: blood. The receptors were sampled from a boy younger than 18 with severe ulcerative colitis.

This clone appeared once. The chain employs TRBV11-2 and TRBJ2-7; TRBD2 might be the D (6 bases). This CDR3 contains 11 residues. Trimming removed 5 bases at V and 5 bases at J, with 7 bases between. CDR1 and CDR2 (germline): SGHAT, FQNNGV. CDR3: CASSGGDEQYF. CDR3 nucleotides: TGTGCCAGCAGCGGAGGGGACGAGCAGTACTTC.

The gene calls are TRBV19 and TRBJ2-3, with D tentatively TRBD1 (6 bases). The germline CDR1 and CDR2 sequences are LNHDA and SQIVND (reference sequence). V lost 2 bases, J lost 8 bases, and 11 bases lay in between. There are 13 residues in the CDR3. The CDR3 reads CASSIQGKSTQYF. The CDR3 bases are TGTGCCAGTAGTATACAGGGGAAGAGTACGCAGTATTTT.

The chain uses TRBV11-3 and TRBJ1-2, with a tentative D call TRBD1 (5 bases). CDR1 and CDR2 (germline): SGHNT, YENEEA. The CDR3 sequence is 15 residues long. V gave up 5 bases and J gave up 4 bases, with 17 bases separating them. The CDR3 spells CASSAGGGTSYGYTF. Here the CDR3 DNA reads TGTGCCAGCAGCGCGGGCGGGGGGACCTCCTATGGCTACACCTTC.

As DNA, the CDR3 is TGTGCCAGCGGGAGTGGGGGGCGTCCTGAAGCTTTCTTT. It is translated as CASGSGGRPEAFF. The chain employs TRBV27 and TRBJ1-1; tentatively, D is TRBD1 (6 bases). Germline CDR1 is MNHEY and CDR2 is SMNVEV (reference sequence). The CDR3 has 13 amino acids. Trimming removed 8 bases from V and 6 bases from J, with 16 bases in between.

This clone occurred once. V usage is TRBV19 and J usage is TRBJ2-1, with 7 bases that match TRBD1. CDR3 length equals 15 residues. The V gene's germline CDR1 is LNHDA and CDR2 SQIVND (reference sequence). V lost 6 bases to trimming and J lost 2 bases; unmatched junction nucleotides: 7. Here the CDR3 reads CASSRGIGTYNEQFF. The CDR3 region has the DNA TGTGCCAGTAGCAGGGGGATTGGGACCTACAATGAGCAGTTCTTC. The whole variable domain, remainder taken from reference TRBV19 and TRBJ2-1, is DGGITQSPKYLFRKEGQNVTLSCEQNLNHDAMYWYRQDPGQGLRLIYYSQIVNDFQKGDIAEGYSVSREKKESFPLTVTSAQKNPTAFYLCASSRGIGTYNEQFFGPGTRLTVL.

The rearrangement joins TRBV27 to TRBJ2-7, with D perhaps matching TRBD2 (5 bases). This CDR3 has 14 amino acids. Looked up from germline, CDR1 is MNHEY and CDR2 is SMNVEV (reference sequence). The germline V and J ends were trimmed by 1 base and 2 bases, with 9 bases remaining between them. CDR3 nucleotides: TGTGCCAGCAGTTTATTACCCGGGACCTACGAGCAGTACTTC. Translation: CASSLLPGTYEQYF.

CDR3 loop: CATKQGGGETQYF. For the CDR3, the DNA is TGTGCCACCAAACAAGGGGGCGGTGAGACCCAGTACTTC. V gene TRBV6-1 combines with J gene TRBJ2-5; 7 bases are shared with TRBD1. The CDR3 contains 13 residues. V lost 10 bases to trimming and J lost 5 bases; unmatched junction nucleotides: 10. Germline CDR1 and CDR2: MNHNS and SASEGT.

The chain couples TRBV6-6 to TRBJ1-2, with D tentatively TRBD1 (5 bases). The V end was cut by 6 bases, the J end by 7 bases, with 18 bases between. The CDR3 is 14 amino acids. Germline CDR1 reads MNHNY; CDR2 reads SVGAGI (reference sequence). The CDR3 nucleotides read TGTGCCAGCAGCCGAAGTAATGAGGGGACTGGCTACACCTTC. It is translated as CASSRSNEGTGYTF.

The chain combines TRBV10-3 with TRBJ2-2; no clear D. The CDR3 has 13 amino acids. The germline V gene has CDR1 ENHRY and CDR2 SYGVKD. Trimming took 5 bases from V and 3 from J, leaving 7 bases between them. This CDR3 reads CAISSKYTGELFF. The CDR3 DNA sequence: TGTGCCATCAGTTCGAAATACACCGGGGAGCTGTTTTTT.

The chain combines TRBV5-4 with TRBJ2-2, with D tentatively TRBD1 (5 bases). CDR1 is SGHNT, CDR2 YYREEE, per germline (reference sequence). Deletions cut 3 bases from V and 8 bases from J, with 20 bases between. This CDR3 comprises 16 residues. The CDR3 loop is CASSSGRRTKKGELFF. For the CDR3, the DNA is TGTGCCAGCAGCTCAGGTCGCCGGACAAAGAAGGGGGAGCTGTTTTTT.

CDR3 in amino acids: CASVYKVGDTDTQYF. CDR3 nucleotides: TGTGCCAGCGTATACAAGGTAGGAGACACAGATACGCAGTATTTT. This chain links TRBV21-1 with TRBJ2-3; the tabulated D call, TRBD2, remains unverified against the DNA. TRBV21-1 is a documented pseudogene. The CDR3 runs to 15 residues.

This clone has only a few counts. V is TRBV5-8 and J is TRBJ2-4, with 9 bases lining up with TRBD1. With 0 bases clipped from V and 6 bases from J, the junction kept 16 bases outside the gene matches. The germline V gene encodes CDR1 SGHTS and CDR2 YDEGEE. This CDR3 has 19 amino acids. CDR3: CASSLEGQGLRRLPNIQYF. Here the CDR3 DNA reads TGTGCCAGCAGCTTGGAGGGACAGGGCCTGCGGAGACTCCCAAACATTCAGTACTTC.

The CDR3 DNA sequence: TGTGCCAGCAGGGGGGCGGAGGCCTACGAGCAGTACTTC. Protein sequence: CASRGAEAYEQYF. This chain uses TRBV6-6 with TRBJ2-7; TRBD1 might be the D (6 bases). Trimming cost V 6 bases and J 2 bases, with 11 bases left between them. The CDR3 runs 13 residues. CDR1 and CDR2 from the germline V gene are MNHNY and SVGAGI (reference sequence).

V and J are TRBV6-6 and TRBJ2-7; no firm D call. The V end was cut by 6 bases, the J end by 6 bases, with 18 bases between. The CDR3 is 14 residues long. Germline values: CDR1 MNHNY, CDR2 SVGAGI (reference sequence). For the CDR3, the DNA is TGTGCCAGCAGCCCCGAGATGGGCCGCTCCGAGCAGTACTTC. Residues: CASSPEMGRSEQYF.

The CDR3 here is CASSPSTVAGPENIQYF. The CDR3 nucleotides read TGCGCCAGCAGCCCTTCGACGGTAGCGGGACCCGAAAACATTCAGTACTTC. V gene TRBV5-1 combines with J gene TRBJ2-4; 8 positions match TRBD2. This CDR3 has 17 amino acids. The junction had 14 bases not matched to a gene; V was cut back by 4 bases and J by 5 bases. CDR1 and CDR2 (germline): SGHRS, YFSETQ.

This sequence joins TRBV6-1 and TRBJ2-7; the D gene is possibly TRBD1 (5 bases). Germline CDR1 reads MNHNS; CDR2 reads SASEGT. V lost 4 bases and J lost 2, with 12 bases in between. This CDR3 region has 14 residues. The CDR3 here is CASSVETATYEQYF. CDR3 DNA: TGTGCCAGCAGTGTGGAGACAGCTACCTACGAGCAGTACTTC.

This sequence joins TRBV5-1 and TRBJ2-7, with 9 nucleotides matching TRBD1. The V gene end was trimmed by 1 base and the J gene end by 4 bases; junction bases not matched to a gene: 9. This CDR3 region has 16 residues. Germline V gives CDR1 SGHRS, CDR2 YFSETQ. CDR3 DNA: TGCGCCAGCAGCTTGACGCCCGGGACAGGGCAGTACGAGCAGTACTTC. Its translation is CASSLTPGTGQYEQYF.

J is TRBJ2-7 and V is TRBV6-5, with 8 bases aligning to TRBD2. Germline CDR1 is MNHEY and CDR2 is SVGAGI. The ends lost 6 bases at V and 3 bases at J; junction bases unmatched: 7. This CDR3 is 14 amino acids long. The CDR3 loop reads CASRLSGGSYEQYF. In DNA form, the CDR3 reads TGTGCCAGCAGACTCTCGGGGGGGAGCTACGAGCAGTACTTC.

The chain combines TRBV5-6 with TRBJ2-2; 9 bases map to TRBD2. This CDR3 has 16 amino acids. CDR1 is SGHDT, CDR2 YYEEEE, per germline. V trimming: 0 bases; J trimming: 5 bases; junction bases outside the gene matches: 5. The CDR3 bases are TGTGCCAGCAGCTTGGGCGGGAGGGCCCGGACCGGGGAGCTGTTTTTT. Residues: CASSLGGRARTGELFF.

The chain has TRBV29-1 and TRBJ2-1, with 10 bases fitting TRBD2. CDR1 and CDR2 from the germline V gene are SQVTM and ANQGSEA. V shed 7 bases, J shed 9 bases, and the junction held 12 bases outside the gene matches. CDR3 size: 14 residues. Written as DNA, the CDR3 is TGCAGCGGGACCGGGACTAGCGCCTTTAGTGAGCAGTTCTTC. Its translation: CSGTGTSAFSEQFF.

The chain recombines TRBV19 with TRBJ1-3; D is ambiguous. The germline gives CDR1 LNHDA, CDR2 SQIVND (reference sequence). V gave up 6 bases and J gave up 3 bases, with 9 bases separating them. The CDR3 is made up of 13 amino acids. The CDR3 protein is CASRLGFGNTIYF. CDR3 in DNA: TGTGCCAGTAGACTAGGATTTGGAAACACCATATATTTT. Variable domain in full (rest from reference TRBV19 and TRBJ1-3): DGGITQSPKYLFRKEGQNVTLSCEQNLNHDAMYWYRQDPGQGLRLIYYSQIVNDFQKGDIAEGYSVSREKKESFPLTVTSAQKNPTAFYLCASRLGFGNTIYFGEGSWLTVV.

Comments on this clone: At the DNA level, this CDR3 is encoded by other sequences in the same sample as well. V is TRBV6-5 and J is TRBJ2-5, with TRBD1 as a possible D gene (5 bases). Germline V gene lookup returns CDR1 MNHEY and CDR2 SVGAGI. V was trimmed by 2 bases and J by 5 bases, leaving 6 bases between them. The CDR3 has 12 residues. CDR3 DNA: TGTGCCAGCAGTTACCCAGGGGAGACCCAGTACTTC. Translation: CASSYPGETQYF.

The chain links TRBV27 to TRBJ1-5; 10 bases align to TRBD1. Germline lookup yields CDR1 MNHEY and CDR2 SMNVEV (reference sequence). Trimming at V came to 1 base and at J to 2 bases, leaving 8 bases not matched to a gene. This CDR3 has 18 amino acids. CDR3 sequence: CASSLLGRQGAGNQPQHF. As DNA, the CDR3 is TGTGCCAGCAGTTTATTAGGAAGACAGGGGGCAGGCAATCAGCCCCAGCATTTT.

The chain has TRBV27 and TRBJ2-2; TRBD2 is a possible D gene (5 bases). The CDR3 length is 14 residues. The V end lost 10 bases, the J end lost 3 bases, and 15 bases lay between the germline ends. Germline CDR1 and CDR2: MNHEY and SMNVEV (reference sequence). The CDR3 sequence is CATLLDGDTGELFF. Here the CDR3 DNA reads TGTGCCACCCTTCTGGACGGGGACACCGGGGAGCTGTTTTTT.

This chain joins TRBV2 and TRBJ2-7; D may be TRBD2 (6 bases). Looked up from germline, CDR1 is SNHLY and CDR2 is FYNNEI. The CDR3 is made up of 16 amino acids. The V end was cut by 3 bases, the J end by 5 bases, with 20 bases between. The CDR3 DNA reads as TGTGCCAGCAGTGACCCACTAGCTGCCACCGCCAACGAGCAGTACTTC. Its translation is CASSDPLAATANEQYF.

This clone was seen a few times. This chain connects TRBV29-1 to TRBJ2-7; 10 bases align to TRBD2. CDR3 size: 13 residues. Trimming at V came to 4 bases and at J to 6 bases, leaving 6 bases not matched to a gene. The germline CDR1 and CDR2 sequences are SQVTM and ANQGSEA. CDR3 amino acids: CSVAASGSSEQYF. The CDR3 region has the DNA TGCAGCGTTGCCGCTAGCGGGAGCTCCGAGCAGTACTTC.